A selection of T cell receptor beta chains follows, all from one sample in a study of T-cell memory formation after mild COVID-19. TCRdb analysed the 5' RACE reads with MiXCR anew, one entry per CDR3 protein. The sample contains 350,000 or so distinct CDR3 sequences, under 25% of which appear only once. Sequencing was carried out using PBMCs or a T cell subset sorted from them (not recorded which). Receptor source: a man between 18 and 29 years old who had mild COVID-19 (a few samples of this study predate the infection). Cell type and time point are not known. Each CDR3 is given with its conserved first and last residue. Fields, in order: V gene, CDR3 protein.

>TRBV5-1
CASSPARVYGYTF
>TRBV15
CATSRDGGGGRELFF
>TRBV5-5
CASSLFRVYTF
>TRBV7-9
CASSHRGLGNEQFF
>TRBV20-1
CSASGYGNTIYF
>TRBV15
CATSPRRTTQGPDTQYF
>TRBV2
CASSVSQGGYGYTF
>TRBV7-9
CASSARLSSYEQYF
>TRBV20-1
CSASSSGGTGDTQYF
>TRBV24-1
CATSDFKPKTGDNQPQHF
>TRBV4-1
CASSQPRQGADTGELFF
>TRBV6-5
CASRTPGGRETQYF
>TRBV7-9
CASSYQGAEQPQHF
>TRBV18
CASSPLSGMTGGNEQFF
>TRBV6-1
CASRPHRGEQFF
>TRBV12-3/TRBV12-4
CASSPPHSGSPYGYTF
>TRBV5-1
CASSWGASTGELFF
>TRBV4-1
CASSQGPAGGDKNIQYF
>TRBV6-2/TRBV6-3
CASRAPLGRDTNSPLHF
>TRBV7-2
CASSTYSGGGEGTQYF
>TRBV11-2
CASRAGGSYGYTF
>TRBV20-1
CSASEFIDSSYEQYF
>TRBV5-1
CASSSDTGMNTEAFF
>TRBV5-1
CASSPGYMGGFQPQHF
>TRBV11-2
CASRRGGNTGELFF
>TRBV3-1
CASSKLGGANTGELFF
>TRBV7-9
CASSPTAPNSPLHF
>TRBV3-1
CDSSYAAGGPTDTQYF
>TRBV29-1
CSVKPGTGGDTQYF
>TRBV4-1
CASSLSGGGEKLFF
>TRBV4-3
CASSQPSGGYNEQFF
>TRBV9
CASSVGPDSYEQYF
>TRBV11-2
CASRSGGAGTEAFF
>TRBV18
CASSPGQMNTEAFF
>TRBV5-1
CASSLFGGSSNTEAFF
>TRBV7-8
CASSLGRAGVAKNIQYF
>TRBV4-1
CASSQDLTGIQETQYF
>TRBV30
CAWSVLLGAGWEQFF
>TRBV4-2
CASSRAGGDQETQYF
>TRBV12-3/TRBV12-4
CASKGVRNTGELFF
>TRBV6-2/TRBV6-3
CASSYINGNQPQHF
>TRBV12-3/TRBV12-4
CASSVSVVPRAIQETQYF
>TRBV12-3/TRBV12-4
CASKLGTGGRWETQYF
>TRBV6-5
CASSWRDRGPYNEQFF
>TRBV9
CASSDSGRVELFF
>TRBV3-1
CASSMTGRLSTEAFF
>TRBV7-6
CASSEGSSSGNTIYF
>TRBV7-9
CASSGKSVANTEAFF
>TRBV7-3
CASSPGPQETQYF
>TRBV5-1
CASTLNIRAGELFF
>TRBV7-6
CASSPASRSSYNEQFF
>TRBV7-2
CASSWTLTGAKDTQYF
>TRBV7-2
CASSLLARGGQETQYF
>TRBV2
CASSEAVAGGYYINEQFF
>TRBV7-8
CASSLVVRGNSPLHF
>TRBV4-1
CASSDPTSGAFF
>TRBV7-2
CASRPVGGKLFF